The clone carrying this TCR beta chain was observed a single time. The record originates from a study of CD8 T cells in Susac syndrome. In the study overall: Intravenous immunoglobulin alone or corticosteroids were being given to patients with Susac syndrome at blood draw, unless they were therapy-naive.

Germline values: CDR1 MDHEN, CDR2 SYDVKM. Trimming pared 7 bases from V and 9 bases from J, leaving 13 bases between. The CDR3 sequence is 12 residues long. Random hexamers were used to reverse transcribe the RNA input (roughly 0.5 to 1 ug). TCRdb processed the immunoSEQ multiplex PCR reads anew with MiXCR; each CDR3 protein has one entry. The sample holds over 150,000 distinct CDR3 sequences; around 94% are singletons and the top ten take around 0.095%. The clonotype originates from a human donor with Susac syndrome. Sequencing input: CD4+ T cells from PBMCs. This chain links TRBV28 with TRBJ2-1, with D perhaps TRBD2 (6 bases). CDR3 sequence (DNA): TGTGCCAGCAACTGGCGGGGACCTGAGCAGTTCTTC. The encoded protein is CASNWRGPEQFF.